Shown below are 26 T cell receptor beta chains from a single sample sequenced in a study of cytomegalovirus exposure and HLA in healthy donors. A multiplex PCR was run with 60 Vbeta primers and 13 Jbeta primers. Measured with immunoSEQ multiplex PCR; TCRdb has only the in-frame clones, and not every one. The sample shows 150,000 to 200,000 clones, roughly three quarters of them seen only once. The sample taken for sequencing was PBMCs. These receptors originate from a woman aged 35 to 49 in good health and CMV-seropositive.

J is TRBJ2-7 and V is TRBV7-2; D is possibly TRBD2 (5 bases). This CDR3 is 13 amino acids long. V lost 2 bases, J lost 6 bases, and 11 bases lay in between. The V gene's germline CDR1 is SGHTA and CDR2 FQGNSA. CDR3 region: CASSLIRGGEQYF. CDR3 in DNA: TGTGCCAGCAGCTTAATTCGGGGTGGCGAGCAGTACTTC.

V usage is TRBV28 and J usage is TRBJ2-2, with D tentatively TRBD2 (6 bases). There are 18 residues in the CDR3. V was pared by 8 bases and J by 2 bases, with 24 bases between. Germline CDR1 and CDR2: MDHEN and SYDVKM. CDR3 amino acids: CASQTPRGGMRNTGELFF. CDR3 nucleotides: TGTGCCAGCCAAACTCCGCGGGGTGGCATGAGAAACACCGGGGAGCTGTTTTTT.

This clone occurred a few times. CDR3 residues: CASKIPADYGYTF. The CDR3 DNA reads as TGTGCCAGCAAAATACCGGCGGACTATGGCTACACCTTC. This rearrangement joins TRBV19 to TRBJ1-2; no clear D gene. Looked up from germline, CDR1 is LNHDA and CDR2 is SQIVND (reference sequence). The CDR3 loop spans 13 amino acids. The V end was cut by 9 bases, the J end by 3 bases, with 14 bases between.

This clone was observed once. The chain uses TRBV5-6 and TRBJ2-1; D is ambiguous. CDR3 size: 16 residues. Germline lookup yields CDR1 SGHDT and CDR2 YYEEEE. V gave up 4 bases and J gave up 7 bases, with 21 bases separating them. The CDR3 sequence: CASSEEEVDGWNEQFF. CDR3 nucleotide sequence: TGTGCCAGCAGCGAAGAAGAGGTCGACGGATGGAATGAGCAGTTCTTC.

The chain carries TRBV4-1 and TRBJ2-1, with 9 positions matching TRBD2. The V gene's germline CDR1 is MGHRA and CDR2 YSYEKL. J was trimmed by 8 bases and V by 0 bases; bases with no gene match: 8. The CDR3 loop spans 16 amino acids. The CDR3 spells CASSQDRRGGQDEQFF. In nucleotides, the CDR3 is TGCGCCAGCAGCCAAGATAGGCGGGGGGGCCAGGATGAGCAGTTCTTC.

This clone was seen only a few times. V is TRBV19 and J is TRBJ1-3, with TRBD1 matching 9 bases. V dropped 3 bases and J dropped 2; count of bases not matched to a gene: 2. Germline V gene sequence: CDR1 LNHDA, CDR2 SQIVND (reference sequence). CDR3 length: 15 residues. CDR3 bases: TGTGCCAGTAGTATCGACAGGGGGACTGGAAACACCATATATTTT. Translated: CASSIDRGTGNTIYF.

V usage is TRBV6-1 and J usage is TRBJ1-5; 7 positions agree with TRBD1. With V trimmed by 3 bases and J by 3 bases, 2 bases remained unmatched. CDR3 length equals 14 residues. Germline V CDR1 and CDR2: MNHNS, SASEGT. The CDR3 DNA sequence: TGTGCCAGCAGTGAGGGACAGCACAATCAGCCCCAGCATTTT. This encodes CASSEGQHNQPQHF.

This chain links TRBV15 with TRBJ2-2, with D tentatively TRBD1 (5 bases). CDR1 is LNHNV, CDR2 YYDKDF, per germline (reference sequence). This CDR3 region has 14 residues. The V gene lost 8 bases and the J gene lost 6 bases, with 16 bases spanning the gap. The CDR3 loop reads CATQGPLEPGELFF. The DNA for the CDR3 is TGTGCCACCCAGGGCCCCCTCGAACCCGGGGAGCTGTTTTTT. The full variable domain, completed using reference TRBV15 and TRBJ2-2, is DAMVIQNPRYQVTQFGKPVTLSCSQTLNHNVMYWYQQKSSQAPKLLFHYYDKDFNNEADTPDNFQSRRPNTSFCFLDIRSPGLGDTAMYLCATQGPLEPGELFFGEGSRLTVL.

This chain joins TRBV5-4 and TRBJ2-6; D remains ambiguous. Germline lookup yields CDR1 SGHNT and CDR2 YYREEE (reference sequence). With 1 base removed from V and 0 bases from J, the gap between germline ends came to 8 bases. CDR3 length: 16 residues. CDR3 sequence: CASSLSGNSGANVLTF. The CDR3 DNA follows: TGTGCCAGCAGCTTGTCAGGCAACTCTGGGGCCAACGTCCTGACTTTC.

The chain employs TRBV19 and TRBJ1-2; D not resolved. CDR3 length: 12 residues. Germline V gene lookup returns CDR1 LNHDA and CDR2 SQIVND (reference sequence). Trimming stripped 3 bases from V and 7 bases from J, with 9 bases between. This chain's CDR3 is CASSIGSSGYTF. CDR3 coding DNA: TGTGCCAGTAGTATCGGCTCTAGTGGCTACACCTTC.

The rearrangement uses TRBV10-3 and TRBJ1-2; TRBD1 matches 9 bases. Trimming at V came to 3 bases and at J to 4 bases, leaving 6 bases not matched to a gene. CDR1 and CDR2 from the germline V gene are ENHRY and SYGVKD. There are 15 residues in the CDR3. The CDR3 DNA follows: TGTGCCATCAGTGATTCGGGACAGGGCGGCTATGGCTACACCTTC. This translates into CAISDSGQGGYGYTF.

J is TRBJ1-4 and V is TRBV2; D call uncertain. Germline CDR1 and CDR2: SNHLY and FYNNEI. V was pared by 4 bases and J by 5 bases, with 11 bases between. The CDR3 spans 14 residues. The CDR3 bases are TGTGCCAGCAGTGCTGGAGGGCAGAATGAAAAACTGTTTTTT. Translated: CASSAGGQNEKLFF.

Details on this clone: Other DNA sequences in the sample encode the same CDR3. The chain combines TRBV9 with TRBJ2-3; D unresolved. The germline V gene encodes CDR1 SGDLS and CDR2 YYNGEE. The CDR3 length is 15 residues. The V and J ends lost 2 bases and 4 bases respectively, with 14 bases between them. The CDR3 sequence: CASSVGLVIPDTQYF. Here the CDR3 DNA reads TGTGCCAGCAGCGTGGGCCTCGTAATCCCAGATACGCAGTATTTT. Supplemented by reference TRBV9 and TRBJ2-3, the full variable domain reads DSGVTQTPKHLITATGQRVTLRCSPRSGDLSVYWYQQSLDQGLQFLIQYYNGEERAKGNILERFSAQQFPDLHSELNLSSLELGDSALYFCASSVGLVIPDTQYFGPGTRLTVL.

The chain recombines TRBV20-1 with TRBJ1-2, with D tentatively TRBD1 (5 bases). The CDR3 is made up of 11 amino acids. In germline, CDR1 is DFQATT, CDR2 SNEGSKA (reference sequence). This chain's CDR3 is CTLGGGYGYTF. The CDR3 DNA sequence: TGCACTTTGGGGGGGGGCTATGGCTACACCTTC.

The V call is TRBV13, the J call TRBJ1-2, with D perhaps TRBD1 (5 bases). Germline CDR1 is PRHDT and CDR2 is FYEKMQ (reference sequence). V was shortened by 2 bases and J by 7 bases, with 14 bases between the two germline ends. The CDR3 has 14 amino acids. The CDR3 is CASSLSEGYSGYTF. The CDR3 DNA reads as TGTGCCAGCAGCTTATCGGAGGGGTATAGTGGCTACACCTTC. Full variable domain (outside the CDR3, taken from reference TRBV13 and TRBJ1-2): AAGVIQSPRHLIKEKRETATLKCYPIPRHDTVYWYQQGPGQDPQFLISFYEKMQSDKGSIPDRFSAQQFSDYHSELNMSSLELGDSALYFCASSLSEGYSGYTFGSGTRLTVV.

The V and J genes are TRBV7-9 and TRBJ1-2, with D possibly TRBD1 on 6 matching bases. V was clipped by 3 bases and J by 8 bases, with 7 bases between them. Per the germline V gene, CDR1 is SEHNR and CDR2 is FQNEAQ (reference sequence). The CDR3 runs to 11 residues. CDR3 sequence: CASSFGTGYTF. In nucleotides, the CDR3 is TGTGCCAGCAGCTTTGGGACAGGCTACACCTTC.

The DNA of the CDR3 is TGTGCCAGCAGCTTACAGGGTGTCTTCAATGAGCAGTTCTTC. Translated, it gives CASSLQGVFNEQFF. This chain joins TRBV7-3 and TRBJ2-1; D perhaps matches TRBD1 (5 bases). Looked up from germline, CDR1 is SGHTA and CDR2 is FQGTGA. The CDR3 consists of 14 residues. V was clipped by 2 bases and J by 6 bases, with 11 bases between them.

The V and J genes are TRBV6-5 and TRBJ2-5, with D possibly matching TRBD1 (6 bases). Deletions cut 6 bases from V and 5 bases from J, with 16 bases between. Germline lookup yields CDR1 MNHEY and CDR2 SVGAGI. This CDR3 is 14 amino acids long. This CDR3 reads CASSQGRHTETQYF. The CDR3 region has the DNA TGTGCCAGCAGCCAGGGGAGACACACGGAGACCCAGTACTTC.

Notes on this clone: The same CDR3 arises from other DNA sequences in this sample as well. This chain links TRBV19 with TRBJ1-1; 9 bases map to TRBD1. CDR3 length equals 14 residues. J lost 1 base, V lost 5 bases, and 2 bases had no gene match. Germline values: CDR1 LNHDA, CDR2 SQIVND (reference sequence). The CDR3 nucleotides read TGTGCCAGTAGTCCGACAGGGGGGAACACTGAAGCTTTCTTT. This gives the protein CASSPTGGNTEAFF.

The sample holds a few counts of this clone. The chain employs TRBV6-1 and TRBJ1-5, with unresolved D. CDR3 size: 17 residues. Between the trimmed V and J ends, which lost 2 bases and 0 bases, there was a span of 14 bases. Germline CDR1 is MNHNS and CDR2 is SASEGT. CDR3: CASSESANPYSNQPQHF. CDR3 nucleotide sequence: TGTGCCAGCAGTGAATCTGCGAACCCATATAGCAATCAGCCCCAGCATTTT.

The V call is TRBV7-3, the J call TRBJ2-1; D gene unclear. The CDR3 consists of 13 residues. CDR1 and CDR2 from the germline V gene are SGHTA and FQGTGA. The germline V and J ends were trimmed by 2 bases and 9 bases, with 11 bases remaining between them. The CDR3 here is CASSLDQVAEQFF. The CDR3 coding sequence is TGTGCCAGCAGCTTAGATCAGGTGGCTGAGCAGTTCTTC.

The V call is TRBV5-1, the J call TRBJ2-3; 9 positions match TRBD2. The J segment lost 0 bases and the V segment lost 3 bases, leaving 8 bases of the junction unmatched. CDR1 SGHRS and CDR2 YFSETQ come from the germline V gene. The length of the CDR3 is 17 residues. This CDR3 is CASSSISGGTSTDTQYF. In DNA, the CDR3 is TGCGCCAGCAGCTCTATTAGCGGGGGTACTAGCACAGATACGCAGTATTTT. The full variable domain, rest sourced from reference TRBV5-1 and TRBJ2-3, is KAGVTQTPRYLIKTRGQQVTLSCSPISGHRSVSWYQQTPGQGLQFLFEYFSETQRNKGNFPGRFSGRQFSNSRSEMNVSTLELGDSALYLCASSSISGGTSTDTQYFGPGTRLTVL.

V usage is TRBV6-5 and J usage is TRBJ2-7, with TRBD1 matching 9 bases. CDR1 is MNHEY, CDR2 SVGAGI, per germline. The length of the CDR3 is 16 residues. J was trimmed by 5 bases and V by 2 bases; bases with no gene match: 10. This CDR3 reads CASSYSAGQGFHEQYF. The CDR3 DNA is TGTGCCAGCAGTTACAGCGCGGGACAGGGTTTCCACGAGCAGTACTTC.

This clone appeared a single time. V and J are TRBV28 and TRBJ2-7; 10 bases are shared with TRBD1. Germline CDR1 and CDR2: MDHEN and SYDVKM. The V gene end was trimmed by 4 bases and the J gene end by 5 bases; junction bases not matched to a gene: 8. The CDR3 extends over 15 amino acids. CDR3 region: CASSSPGTGDHEQYF. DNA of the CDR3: TGTGCCAGCAGTTCCCCCGGGACAGGGGACCACGAGCAGTACTTC.

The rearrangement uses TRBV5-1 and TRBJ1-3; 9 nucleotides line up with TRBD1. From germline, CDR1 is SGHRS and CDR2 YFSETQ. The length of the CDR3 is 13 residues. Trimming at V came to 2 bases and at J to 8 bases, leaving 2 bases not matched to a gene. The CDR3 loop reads CASSFDRGDTIYF. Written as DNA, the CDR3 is TGCGCCAGCAGCTTTGACAGGGGGGACACCATATATTTT. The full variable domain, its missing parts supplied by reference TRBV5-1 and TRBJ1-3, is KAGVTQTPRYLIKTRGQQVTLSCSPISGHRSVSWYQQTPGQGLQFLFEYFSETQRNKGNFPGRFSGRQFSNSRSEMNVSTLELGDSALYLCASSFDRGDTIYFGEGSWLTVV.

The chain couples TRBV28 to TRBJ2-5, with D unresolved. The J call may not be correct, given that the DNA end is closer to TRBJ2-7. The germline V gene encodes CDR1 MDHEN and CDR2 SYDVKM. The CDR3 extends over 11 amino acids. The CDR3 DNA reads TGTGCCAGCAGATCGAAATACGAGCAGTACTTC. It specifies CASRSKYEQYF.